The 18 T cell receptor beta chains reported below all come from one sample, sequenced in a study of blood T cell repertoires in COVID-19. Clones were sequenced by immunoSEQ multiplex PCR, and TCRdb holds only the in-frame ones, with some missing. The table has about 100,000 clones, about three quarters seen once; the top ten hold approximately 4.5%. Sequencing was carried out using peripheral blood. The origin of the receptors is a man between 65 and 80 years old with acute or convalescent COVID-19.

CDR3 residues: CASSLAGGTETQYF. The DNA for the CDR3 is TGTGCCAGCAGCTTAGCGGGGGGAACGGAGACCCAGTACTTC. The chain is built from TRBV5-4 and TRBJ2-5, with TRBD2 matching 9 bases. Trimming removed 2 bases from V and 5 bases from J; junction bases left unmatched: 4. Per the germline V gene, CDR1 is SGHNT and CDR2 is YYREEE (reference sequence). The CDR3 runs to 14 residues.

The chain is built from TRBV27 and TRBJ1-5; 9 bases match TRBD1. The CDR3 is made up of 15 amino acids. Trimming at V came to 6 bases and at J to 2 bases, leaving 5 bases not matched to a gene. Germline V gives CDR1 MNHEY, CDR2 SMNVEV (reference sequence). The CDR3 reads CASRGQGGGNQPQHF. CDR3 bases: TGTGCCAGCAGGGGACAGGGTGGAGGCAATCAGCCCCAGCATTTT.

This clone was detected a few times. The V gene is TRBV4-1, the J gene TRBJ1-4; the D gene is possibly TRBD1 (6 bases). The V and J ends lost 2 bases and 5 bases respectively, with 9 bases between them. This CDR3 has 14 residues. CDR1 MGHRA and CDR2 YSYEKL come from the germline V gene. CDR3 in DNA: TGCGCCAGCAGCCAAACAGGGTTAAATGAAAAACTGTTTTTT. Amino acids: CASSQTGLNEKLFF.

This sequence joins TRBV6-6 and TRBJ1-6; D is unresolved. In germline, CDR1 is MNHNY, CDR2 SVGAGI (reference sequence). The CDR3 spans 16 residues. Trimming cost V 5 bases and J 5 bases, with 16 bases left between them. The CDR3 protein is CASSPLTVSNNSPLHF. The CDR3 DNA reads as TGTGCCAGCAGTCCTCTTACAGTGAGCAATAATTCACCCCTCCACTTT.

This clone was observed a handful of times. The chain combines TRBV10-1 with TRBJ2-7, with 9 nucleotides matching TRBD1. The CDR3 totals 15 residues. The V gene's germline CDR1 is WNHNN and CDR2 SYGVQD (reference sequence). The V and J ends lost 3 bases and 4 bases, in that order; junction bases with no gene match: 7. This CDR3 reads CASSDGQGTSYEQYF. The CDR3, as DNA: TGCGCCAGCAGTGACGGACAGGGGACCTCGTACGAGCAGTACTTC.

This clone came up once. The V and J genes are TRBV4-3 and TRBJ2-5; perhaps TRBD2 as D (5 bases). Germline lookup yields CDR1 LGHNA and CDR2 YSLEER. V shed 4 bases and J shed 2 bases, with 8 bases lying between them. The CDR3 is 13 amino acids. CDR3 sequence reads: CASSPDWQETQYF. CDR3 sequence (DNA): TGCGCCAGCAGCCCGGACTGGCAAGAGACCCAGTACTTC.

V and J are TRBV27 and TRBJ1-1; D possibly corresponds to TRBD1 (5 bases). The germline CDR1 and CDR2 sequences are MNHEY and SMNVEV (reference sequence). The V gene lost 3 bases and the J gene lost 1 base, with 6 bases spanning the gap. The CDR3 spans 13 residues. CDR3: CASSFGANTEAFF. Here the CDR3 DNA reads TGTGCCAGCAGTTTTGGGGCGAACACTGAAGCTTTCTTT.

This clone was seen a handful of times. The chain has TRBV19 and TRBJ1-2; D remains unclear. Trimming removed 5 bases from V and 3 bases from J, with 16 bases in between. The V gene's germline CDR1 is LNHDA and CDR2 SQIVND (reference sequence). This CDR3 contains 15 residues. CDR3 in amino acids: CASSGGRRLDYGYTF. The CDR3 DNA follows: TGTGCCAGTAGTGGAGGACGGCGCTTGGACTATGGCTACACCTTC.

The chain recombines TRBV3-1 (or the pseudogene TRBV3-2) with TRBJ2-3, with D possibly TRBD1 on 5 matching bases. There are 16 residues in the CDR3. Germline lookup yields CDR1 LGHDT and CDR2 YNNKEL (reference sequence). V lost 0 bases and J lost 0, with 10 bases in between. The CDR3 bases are TGTGCCAGCAGCCAAGATCCAGGGTCTAGCACAGATACGCAGTATTTT. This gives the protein CASSQDPGSSTDTQYF.

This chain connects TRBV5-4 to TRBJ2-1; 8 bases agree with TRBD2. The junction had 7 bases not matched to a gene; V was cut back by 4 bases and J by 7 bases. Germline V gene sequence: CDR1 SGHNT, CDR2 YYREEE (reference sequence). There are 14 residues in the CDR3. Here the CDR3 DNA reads TGTGCCAGCAGCCCGGGGGGGCTCCGGAATGAGCAGTTCTTC. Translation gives CASSPGGLRNEQFF.

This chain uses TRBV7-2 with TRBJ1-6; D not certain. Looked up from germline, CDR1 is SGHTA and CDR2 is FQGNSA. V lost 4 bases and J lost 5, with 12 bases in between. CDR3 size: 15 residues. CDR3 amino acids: CASSSATGNNSPLHF. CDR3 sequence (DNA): TGTGCCAGCAGCTCCGCAACGGGGAATAATTCACCCCTCCACTTT.

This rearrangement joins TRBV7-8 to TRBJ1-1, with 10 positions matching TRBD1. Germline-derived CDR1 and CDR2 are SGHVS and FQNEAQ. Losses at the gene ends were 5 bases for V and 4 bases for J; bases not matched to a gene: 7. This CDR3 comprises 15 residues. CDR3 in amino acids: CASSQGQGLVTEAFF. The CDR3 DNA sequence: TGTGCCAGCAGCCAGGGACAGGGGCTGGTCACTGAAGCTTTCTTT.

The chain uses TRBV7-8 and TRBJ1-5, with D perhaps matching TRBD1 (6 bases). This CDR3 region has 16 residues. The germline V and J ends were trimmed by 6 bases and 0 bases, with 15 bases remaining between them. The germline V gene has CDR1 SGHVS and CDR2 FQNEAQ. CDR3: CASSTTGAYSNQPQHF. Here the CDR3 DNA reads TGTGCCAGCAGTACGACAGGAGCTTATAGCAATCAGCCCCAGCATTTT. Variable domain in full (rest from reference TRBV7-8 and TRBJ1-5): GAGVSQSPRYKVAKRGQDVALRCDPISGHVSLFWYQQALGQGPEFLTYFQNEAQLDKSGLPSDRFFAERPEGSVSTLKIQRTQQEDSAVYLCASSTTGAYSNQPQHFGDGTRLSIL.

The CDR3 here is CASSRGQRDEAFF. CDR3 nucleotides: TGTGCCAGCTCACGAGGGCAGCGCGATGAAGCTTTCTTT. This chain links TRBV18 with TRBJ1-1; unclear D gene. The germline gives CDR1 KGHSH, CDR2 LQKENI. The CDR3 runs 13 residues. Between the trimmed V and J ends, which lost 4 bases and 7 bases, there was a span of 13 bases.

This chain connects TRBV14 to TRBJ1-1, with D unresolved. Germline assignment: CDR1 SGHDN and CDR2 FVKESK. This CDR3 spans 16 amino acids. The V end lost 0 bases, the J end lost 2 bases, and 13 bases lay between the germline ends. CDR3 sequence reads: CASSQENPLPNTEAFF. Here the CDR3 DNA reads TGTGCCAGCAGCCAAGAGAACCCACTCCCTAACACTGAAGCTTTCTTT.

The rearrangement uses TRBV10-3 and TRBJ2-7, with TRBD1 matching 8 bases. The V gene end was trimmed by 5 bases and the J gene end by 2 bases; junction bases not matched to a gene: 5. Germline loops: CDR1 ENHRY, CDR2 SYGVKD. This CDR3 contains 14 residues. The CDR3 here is CAISKTGDPYEQYF. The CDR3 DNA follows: TGTGCCATCAGTAAGACAGGGGACCCCTACGAGCAGTACTTC.

This CDR3 is CASSIANTEAFF. The CDR3 region has the DNA TGTGCCAGCTCAATAGCGAACACTGAAGCTTTCTTT. J is TRBJ1-1 and V is TRBV18; no reliable D call. The CDR3 has 12 residues. Per the germline V gene, CDR1 is KGHSH and CDR2 is LQKENI. The germline V and J ends were trimmed by 5 bases and 1 base, with 5 bases remaining between them. Full variable domain (remainder filled in from reference TRBV18 and TRBJ1-1): NAGVMQNPRHLVRRRGQEARLRCSPMKGHSHVYWYRQLPEEGLKFMVYLQKENIIDESGMPKERFSAEFPKEGPSILRIQQVVRGDSAAYFCASSIANTEAFFGQGTRLTVV.

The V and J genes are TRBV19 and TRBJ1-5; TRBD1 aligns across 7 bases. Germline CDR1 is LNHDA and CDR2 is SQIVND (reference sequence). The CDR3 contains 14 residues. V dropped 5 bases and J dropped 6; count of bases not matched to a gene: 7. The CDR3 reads CASSWQGESQPQHF. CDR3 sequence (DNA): TGTGCCAGTAGTTGGCAGGGGGAAAGTCAGCCCCAGCATTTT.